Listed below are T cell receptor beta chains from one sample, sequenced in a study of OX40 agonist ivuxolimab in advanced cancers. TCRdb keeps only in-frame clones here, not all; method: immunoSEQ multiplex PCR. The table has 75,000 to 100,000 clones, 75% to 95% seen once. Sequenced material: CD4+ or CD8+ T cells sorted from blood, taken in a trial of the OX40 agonist ivuxolimab. The receptor source for this set is an adult with an advanced solid tumor such as melanoma, head and neck, liver or kidney cancer. Each CDR3 is given with its conserved first and last residue. Fields, in order: V gene, D gene, clone size, CDR3 length, J gene, CDR3 protein, CDR3 DNA. A D gene is named only where the DNA matches it firmly. A clone size is listed for some rows: how often the clone was seen (once, few, many), or a class if it is expanded.

>TRBV14|-|-|15|TRBJ2-2
CASSRLGGPPGELFF
TGTGCCAGCAGCCGTTTAGGGGGACCACCCGGGGAGCTGTTTTTT
>TRBV13|-|-|14|TRBJ2-7
CASSLATLPYEQYF
TGTGCCAGCAGCTTAGCCACCCTTCCCTACGAGCAGTACTTC
>TRBV11-2|TRBD1|-|14|TRBJ2-2
CASSTRTGSGELFF
TGTGCCAGCAGCACCCGGACAGGGAGCGGGGAGCTGTTTTTT
>TRBV4-3|TRBD2|once|16|TRBJ2-7
CASSQVTSGRASEQYF
TGCGCCAGCAGCCAAGTAACTAGCGGGAGGGCTAGCGAGCAGTACTTC
>TRBV19|TRBD1|-|21|TRBJ1-5
CASSIGTPGQVNPYSNQPQHF
TGTGCCAGTAGTATAGGGACTCCGGGACAGGTGAACCCATATAGCAATCAGCCCCAGCATTTT
>TRBV10-1|-|-|12|TRBJ2-7
CASSRSSYEQYF
TGCGCCAGCAGCCGGAGCTCCTACGAGCAGTACTTC
>TRBV4-2|-|-|15|TRBJ1-2
CASSQTTNQGYGYTF
TGTGCCAGCAGCCAGACGACTAACCAAGGCTATGGCTACACCTTC
>TRBV28|-|-|16|TRBJ1-6
CASSSAGTQPGSPLHF
TGTGCCAGCAGTTCCGCCGGGACCCAACCTGGTTCACCCCTCCACTTT
>TRBV4-1|-|-|16|TRBJ2-2
CASSKRGVGNTGELFF
TGCGCCAGCAGCAAAAGGGGGGTGGGGAACACCGGGGAGCTGTTTTTT
>TRBV23-1|-|-|13|TRBJ1-1
CASSHTGRAEAFF
TGCGCCAGCAGTCACACAGGGCGGGCTGAAGCTTTCTTT
>TRBV7-8|TRBD2|-|15|TRBJ2-2
CASRSTSGSPGELFF
TGTGCCAGCAGAAGTACTAGCGGGAGTCCCGGGGAGCTGTTTTTT
>TRBV29-1|TRBD1|-|14|TRBJ2-3
CSGRQGPSTDTQYF
TGCAGCGGACGACAGGGCCCTAGCACAGATACGCAGTATTTT
>TRBV25-1|-|-|13|TRBJ2-7
CASSQKAGIEQYF
TGTGCCAGCAGCCAAAAGGCAGGGATCGAGCAGTACTTC
>TRBV7-8|-|-|14|TRBJ2-7
CASSGPSGSLGQYF
TGTGCCAGCAGCGGGCCCAGTGGGTCCCTAGGGCAGTACTTC
>TRBV9|-|-|15|TRBJ2-6
CASSVEQAGANVLTF
TGTGCCAGCAGCGTAGAACAGGCTGGGGCCAACGTCCTGACTTTC
>TRBV5-4|TRBD2|-|16|TRBJ2-1
CASSSLAGGGYNEQFF
TGTGCCAGCAGCTCCTTAGCGGGAGGGGGGTACAATGAGCAGTTCTTC
>TRBV7-3|-|-|14|TRBJ2-2
CASSPTPTSGELFF
TGTGCCAGCAGCCCAACACCGACTTCGGGGGAGCTGTTTTTT
>TRBV9|-|-|13|TRBJ2-7
CASSADIRSEQYF
TGTGCCAGCAGCGCCGACATCCGGTCGGAGCAGTACTTC
>TRBV7-2|TRBD1|-|16|TRBJ1-3
CASSLDRGKVGNTIYF
TGTGCCAGCAGCTTGGACAGGGGAAAGGTTGGAAACACCATATATTTT
>TRBV4-1|TRBD1|-|16|TRBJ1-5
CASSQWTGPSNQPQHF
TGCGCCAGCAGCCAGTGGACAGGCCCTTCCAATCAGCCCCAGCATTTT
>TRBV7-3|-|-|13|TRBJ2-7
CASSLKGRYEQYF
TGTGCCAGCAGCTTAAAGGGTAGGTACGAGCAGTACTTC
>TRBV5-6|-|-|16|TRBJ1-5
CASSSGGWWSNQPQHF
TGTGCCAGCAGCTCGGGGGGGTGGTGGAGCAATCAGCCCCAGCATTTT
>TRBV4-1|TRBD2|-|16|TRBJ2-3
CASSQDASGSIDTQYF
TGCGCCAGCAGCCAAGATGCTAGCGGGAGTATAGATACGCAGTATTTT
>TRBV7-9|TRBD1|once|15|TRBJ2-1
CASSPRTGEVYEQFF
TGTGCCAGCAGCCCCCGGACAGGGGAAGTCTATGAGCAGTTCTTC